Listed here are 32 T cell receptor beta chains from one sample, sequenced in a study of cytomegalovirus exposure and HLA in healthy donors. Sequencing was performed with immunoSEQ multiplex PCR; in TCRdb, only in-frame clones are kept and a portion is missing. The profile shows some 150,000 clones, approximately 87% of them singletons. Sequenced material: PBMCs. The receptor source for this set is a woman aged 25 to 39 in good health and CMV-seronegative.

This sequence joins TRBV5-6 and TRBJ2-5; perhaps TRBD2 as D (7 bases). V was cut by 1 base and J by 6 bases, with 16 bases left in between. CDR1 is SGHDT and CDR2 is YYEEEE in the germline V gene. This CDR3 comprises 15 residues. The CDR3 protein is CASSLSPGGGKTQYF. The CDR3 DNA reads TGTGCCAGCAGCTTGTCACCGGGGGGCGGTAAGACCCAGTACTTC.

This sequence joins TRBV6-5 and TRBJ2-1, with 11 bases lining up with TRBD1. The length of the CDR3 is 14 residues. Germline CDR1 reads MNHEY; CDR2 reads SVGAGI. With V trimmed by 5 bases and J by 9 bases, 6 bases remained unmatched. CDR3 amino acids: CASSKDRGRIEQFF. DNA of the CDR3: TGTGCCAGCAGTAAGGACAGGGGGCGCATTGAGCAGTTCTTC.

For the CDR3, the DNA is TGCAGCGTCCCCCTCCGGGAGACCCAGTACTTC. Amino acid sequence: CSVPLRETQYF. The V gene is TRBV29-1, the J gene TRBJ2-5; D call uncertain. The CDR3 spans 11 residues. Between the trimmed V and J ends, which lost 6 bases and 5 bases, there was a span of 10 bases. The germline CDR1 and CDR2 sequences are SQVTM and ANQGSEA.

The chain has TRBV4-3 and TRBJ2-7; 8 positions agree with TRBD1. The CDR3 runs to 15 residues. Germline V gene sequence: CDR1 LGHNA, CDR2 YSLEER. J gave up 2 bases and V 4 bases, and 7 bases lay outside the gene matches. The DNA of the CDR3 is TGCGCCAGCAGCCTAGGACAGGGCCTAACCTACGAGCAGTACTTC. Amino acids: CASSLGQGLTYEQYF.

The chain uses TRBV4-2 and TRBJ2-5; D is uncertain. This CDR3 is 14 amino acids long. Trimming removed 1 base at V and 3 bases at J, with 9 bases between. Germline values: CDR1 LGHNA, CDR2 YNFKEQ. CDR3 in DNA: TGTGCCAGCAGCCAAGGGCCGGAGAAAGAGACCCAGTACTTC. Translation gives CASSQGPEKETQYF.

The rearrangement links TRBV18 to TRBJ1-5; D is perhaps TRBD1 (6 bases). V lost 5 bases and J 9 bases, leaving 14 bases between the germline ends. The CDR3 spans 13 residues. CDR1 is KGHSH, CDR2 LQKENI, per germline. The CDR3 sequence: CASSSDRNGPQHF. CDR3 nucleotides: TGTGCCAGCTCATCGGACAGAAATGGGCCCCAGCATTTT.

CDR3 residues: CAWSGGRKSTDTQYF. CDR3 nucleotide sequence: TGTGCCTGGAGTGGGGGCAGGAAAAGCACAGATACGCAGTATTTT. J is TRBJ2-3 and V is TRBV30, with D possibly matching TRBD1 (5 bases). V was pared by 1 base and J by 0 bases, with 11 bases between. Germline V lookup: CDR1 GTSNPN, CDR2 SVGIG (reference sequence). This CDR3 region has 15 residues.

This rearrangement joins TRBV19 to TRBJ2-1; D perhaps matches TRBD1 (6 bases). Germline assignment: CDR1 LNHDA and CDR2 SQIVND (reference sequence). CDR3 length: 11 residues. Trimming shortened V by 10 bases and J by 6 bases, and 10 bases separated the two germline ends. CDR3 region: CATIRGNEQFF. DNA of the CDR3: TGTGCCACCATCAGGGGCAATGAGCAGTTCTTC.

This clone was found a few times. The genes are TRBV7-9 and TRBJ2-7; 7 bases fit TRBD1. J lost 2 bases, V lost 5 bases, and 9 bases had no gene match. The CDR3 is 15 residues long. Germline CDR1 and CDR2: SEHNR and FQNEAQ (reference sequence). DNA for the CDR3: TGTGCCAGCAGCATCACTTCGACAGGGCCCTACGAGCAGTACTTC. Encoded protein: CASSITSTGPYEQYF. The full variable domain, in which reference TRBV7-9 and TRBJ2-7 provide the parts outside the CDR3, is DTGVSQNPRHKITKRGQNVTFRCDPISEHNRLYWYRQTLGQGPEFLTYFQNEAQLEKSRLLSDRFSAERPKGSFSTLEIQRTEQGDSAMYLCASSITSTGPYEQYFGPGTRLTVT.

V and J are TRBV7-6 and TRBJ2-5, with 7 nucleotides matching TRBD2. With 5 bases clipped from V and 5 bases from J, the junction kept 11 bases outside the gene matches. The CDR3 runs 15 residues. Germline loops: CDR1 SGHVS, CDR2 FNYEAQ. CDR3 nucleotide sequence: TGTGCCAGCAGCGACACGGGGGGAGCGATGGAGACCCAGTACTTC. Translating gives CASSDTGGAMETQYF.

This clone was observed a few times. Different DNA sequences within this sample yield the same CDR3. CDR3 amino acids: CATSRDPSYEQYF. The CDR3 DNA reads TGTGCCACCAGCAGAGATCCTTCCTACGAGCAGTACTTC. The chain uses TRBV15 and TRBJ2-7; D is unresolved. Germline V gene data show CDR1 as LNHNV and CDR2 as YYDKDF (reference sequence). Trimming removed 0 bases at V and 1 base at J, with 4 bases between. The CDR3 has 13 residues.

V usage is TRBV6-5 and J usage is TRBJ1-2; weak D call: TRBD1 (5 bases). The CDR3 loop spans 14 amino acids. The germline gives CDR1 MNHEY, CDR2 SVGAGI. V lost 2 bases, J lost 6 bases, and 13 bases lay in between. DNA of the CDR3: TGTGCCAGCAGTTACGGGGGGGTGGTCGATGGCTACACCTTC. Translated, it gives CASSYGGVVDGYTF.

The rearrangement links TRBV5-1 to TRBJ2-1, with 9 bases lining up with TRBD1. This CDR3 contains 16 residues. The trim removed 0 bases at V and 4 bases at J, leaving 5 bases unmatched. Germline V gene lookup returns CDR1 SGHRS and CDR2 YFSETQ. For the CDR3, the DNA is TGCGCCAGCAGCTTGGGACCGGGACAGGGATACAATGAGCAGTTCTTC. This translates into CASSLGPGQGYNEQFF.

The rearrangement links TRBV4-1 to TRBJ2-2, with 10 bases aligning to TRBD2. The CDR3 has 15 amino acids. Germline CDR1 MGHRA, CDR2 YSYEKL. The junction had 7 bases not matched to a gene; V was cut back by 4 bases and J by 8 bases. The CDR3 sequence: CASSLLETSGGELFF. The CDR3 DNA reads as TGCGCCAGCAGCCTCCTAGAGACTAGCGGGGGGGAGCTGTTTTTT.

The CDR3 nucleotides are TGTGCCAGCAGCTTAGAGGCGGGGCTTGGCTACACCTTC. Translation: CASSLEAGLGYTF. This chain links TRBV7-6 with TRBJ1-2, with D tentatively TRBD1 (5 bases). This CDR3 contains 13 residues. The germline V gene has CDR1 SGHVS and CDR2 FNYEAQ. The germline V and J ends were trimmed by 1 base and 7 bases, with 10 bases remaining between them.

V is TRBV6-5 and J is TRBJ1-2; 10 bases line up with TRBD1. CDR3 length: 13 amino acids. Germline lookup yields CDR1 MNHEY and CDR2 SVGAGI. V shed 5 bases and J 8 bases; nucleotides not matched to a gene: 5. CDR3 region: CASSTGTGVGYTF. For the CDR3, the DNA is TGTGCCAGCAGTACCGGGACAGGGGTCGGCTACACCTTC.

J is TRBJ1-1 and V is TRBV5-1, with D possibly TRBD1 on 5 matching bases. CDR3 length: 15 residues. CDR1 and CDR2 (germline): SGHRS, YFSETQ. V lost 4 bases and J 0 bases, leaving 13 bases between the germline ends. The DNA of the CDR3 is TGCGCCAGCAGCCAGGCGGGGCAGTTGAACACTGAAGCTTTCTTT. Its translation: CASSQAGQLNTEAFF.

By its share, this clone is medium-sized. The rearrangement uses TRBV6-1 and TRBJ2-5; 8 bases fit TRBD1. V gave up 0 bases and J gave up 5 bases; unmatched junction bases: 5. Germline CDR1 reads MNHNS; CDR2 reads SASEGT. The CDR3 length is 15 residues. The CDR3 region is CASSEAPGQAETQYF. The CDR3 DNA reads TGTGCCAGCAGTGAAGCCCCGGGACAGGCTGAGACCCAGTACTTC.

This chain uses TRBV6-1 with TRBJ2-1; D is perhaps TRBD2 (6 bases). V was pared by 3 bases and J by 8 bases, with 20 bases between. This CDR3 is built from 16 residues. Per germline, CDR1 MNHNS and CDR2 SASEGT. This CDR3 reads CASSDIIRGFGHEQFF. In DNA, the CDR3 is TGTGCCAGCAGTGACATCATACGGGGGTTCGGCCATGAGCAGTTCTTC.

This chain uses TRBV7-9 with TRBJ2-3; 8 bases are shared with TRBD2. Germline assignment: CDR1 SEHNR and CDR2 FQNEAQ (reference sequence). After removal of 8 bases from V and 0 bases from J, the junction contained 10 bases not matched to a gene. This CDR3 is 16 amino acids long. CDR3 amino acids: CASRSGGAISTDTQYF. In nucleotides, the CDR3 is TGTGCCAGCCGATCGGGGGGGGCAATCAGCACAGATACGCAGTATTTT.

This clone has just a few counts. The chain joins TRBV19 to TRBJ1-1; D gene ambiguous. Germline lookup yields CDR1 LNHDA and CDR2 SQIVND (reference sequence). The length of the CDR3 is 11 residues. V dropped 5 bases and J dropped 6 bases, with 7 bases sitting between them. The CDR3 protein is CASSWLSEAFF. The CDR3, as DNA: TGTGCCAGTAGTTGGCTGTCTGAAGCTTTCTTT.

CDR3 bases: TGTGCCAGCAGCAGACTAGCGGGGGTTCGAGATACGCAGTATTTT. It is translated as CASSRLAGVRDTQYF. The chain employs TRBV6-6 and TRBJ2-3, with TRBD2 matching over 12 bases. This CDR3 comprises 15 residues. J lost 5 bases, V lost 6 bases, and 6 bases had no gene match. Germline-derived CDR1 and CDR2 are MNHNY and SVGAGI (reference sequence).

The rearrangement joins TRBV9 to TRBJ2-1; D remains unclear. In germline, CDR1 is SGDLS, CDR2 YYNGEE. V lost 4 bases to trimming and J lost 4 bases, with 18 bases between them. CDR3 length: 16 residues. CDR3 in amino acids: CASSPRSPSIYNEQFF. DNA for the CDR3: TGTGCCAGCAGCCCGAGGAGCCCCTCGATTTACAATGAGCAGTTCTTC. The full variable domain, rest sourced from reference TRBV9 and TRBJ2-1, is DSGVTQTPKHLITATGQRVTLRCSPRSGDLSVYWYQQSLDQGLQFLIQYYNGEERAKGNILERFSAQQFPDLHSELNLSSLELGDSALYFCASSPRSPSIYNEQFFGPGTRLTVL.

The chain recombines TRBV7-9 with TRBJ1-1; tentatively, D is TRBD1 (6 bases). Germline loops: CDR1 SEHNR, CDR2 FQNEAQ (reference sequence). Between the trimmed V and J ends, which lost 6 bases and 10 bases, there was a span of 18 bases. The length of the CDR3 is 13 residues. The CDR3 reads CASRQDSAWGAFF. In DNA form, the CDR3 reads TGTGCCAGCAGACAGGACAGCGCCTGGGGAGCTTTCTTT.

The V gene is TRBV4-1, the J gene TRBJ1-5, with D unresolved. The CDR3 is made up of 16 amino acids. Trimming removed 2 bases from V and 5 bases from J, with 16 bases in between. From germline, CDR1 is MGHRA and CDR2 YSYEKL. This CDR3 reads CASSQIQVRHDQPQHF. In DNA, the CDR3 is TGCGCCAGCAGCCAAATCCAGGTGAGACACGATCAGCCCCAGCATTTT.

The chain is built from TRBV25-1 and TRBJ2-3; 8 bases map to TRBD1. J gave up 6 bases and V 1 base, and 6 bases lay outside the gene matches. This CDR3 has 15 residues. Germline V gene data show CDR1 as MGHDK and CDR2 as SYGVNS. The CDR3 DNA follows: TGTGCCAGCAGTGAATTGGACAGGGTCGCTGATACGCAGTATTTT. Translating it yields CASSELDRVADTQYF.

V is TRBV4-2 and J is TRBJ2-1, with TRBD1 as a possible D gene (6 bases). Per germline, CDR1 LGHNA and CDR2 YNFKEQ. The V gene lost 4 bases and the J gene lost 4 bases, with 20 bases spanning the gap. The CDR3 is made up of 17 amino acids. Written as DNA, the CDR3 is TGTGCCAGCAGCCGACCCTCTACAGGGTCGGCTTACAATGAGCAGTTCTTC. Translated: CASSRPSTGSAYNEQFF.

This sequence joins TRBV4-2 and TRBJ2-3; D unresolved. Germline V CDR1 and CDR2: LGHNA, YNFKEQ. The CDR3 has 13 amino acids. V gave up 5 bases and J gave up 7 bases, with 13 bases separating them. CDR3 sequence: CASSANYLHTQYF. CDR3 nucleotide sequence: TGTGCCAGCAGCGCAAACTATTTACATACGCAGTATTTT.

This chain joins TRBV7-9 and TRBJ2-5; possibly TRBD2 for D (5 bases). The CDR3 has 15 residues. Trimming left V 5 bases short and J 5 bases short, with 18 bases between. Looked up from germline, CDR1 is SEHNR and CDR2 is FQNEAQ (reference sequence). In DNA form, the CDR3 reads TGTGCCAGCAGCAATCCCGGACTCACCCTTGAGACCCAGTACTTC. Translation gives CASSNPGLTLETQYF.

V gene TRBV11-2 combines with J gene TRBJ2-4, with a possible D match to TRBD2 (6 bases). V lost 4 bases, J lost 8 bases, and 18 bases lay in between. Germline V gene sequence: CDR1 SGHAT, CDR2 FQNNGV. The CDR3 loop spans 15 amino acids. This CDR3 reads CASSSILGGIDIQYF. CDR3 DNA: TGTGCCAGCAGCTCCATCCTTGGGGGGATAGACATTCAGTACTTC.

The rearrangement uses TRBV19 and TRBJ1-5, with D possibly TRBD1 on 5 matching bases. The CDR3 is 15 residues long. Germline values: CDR1 LNHDA, CDR2 SQIVND (reference sequence). Trimming removed 6 bases from V and 6 bases from J, with 18 bases in between. CDR3 coding DNA: TGTGCCAGTAGCCACGGGACTGCCTTGGGTCAGCCCCAGCATTTT. This sequence encodes CASSHGTALGQPQHF. Full variable domain (outside the CDR3, taken from reference TRBV19 and TRBJ1-5): DGGITQSPKYLFRKEGQNVTLSCEQNLNHDAMYWYRQDPGQGLRLIYYSQIVNDFQKGDIAEGYSVSREKKESFPLTVTSAQKNPTAFYLCASSHGTALGQPQHFGDGTRLSIL.

The chain links TRBV6-5 to TRBJ1-1; D gene uncertain. V lost 5 bases to trimming and J lost 4 bases, with 11 bases between them. The CDR3 spans 13 residues. Germline V lookup: CDR1 MNHEY, CDR2 SVGAGI. The CDR3 coding sequence is TGTGCCAGCAGTACCAGCGGATTCACTGAAGCTTTCTTT. Protein sequence: CASSTSGFTEAFF.